These T cell receptor beta chains were read from a single sample in a study of blood T cell repertoires in COVID-19. The protocol was immunoSEQ multiplex PCR, while the TCRdb copy is restricted to in-frame clones and leaves out a portion. Among just over 300,000 clones listed, over 75% were seen once. The sequencing input was PBMCs or T cells enriched from blood (not recorded which). Receptor source: a man aged 25 to 40 who had recovered from COVID-19. CDR3s include the opening cysteine and the closing phenylalanine or tryptophan. The D gene is left open where the match is weak. The size entry is marked missing in some rows and otherwise reads once, few, many or a size class.

>NA|TRBV29-1|TRBJ1-1|NA
CSGSQMNTEAFF
TGCAGCGGGAGCCAGATGAACACTGAAGCTTTCTTT
>NA|TRBV3-1/TRBV3-2|TRBJ1-5|NA
CASSPGQRNQPQHF
TGTGCCAGCAGCCCCGGACAACGAAATCAGCCCCAGCATTTT
>NA|TRBV10-3|TRBJ2-7|TRBD1
CATTGGSYEQYF
TGTGCCACCACAGGGGGCTCCTACGAGCAGTACTTC
>NA|TRBV5-1|TRBJ2-1|TRBD1
CASSLRDRPAEQFF
TGCGCCAGCAGCCTCCGGGACAGGCCCGCTGAGCAGTTCTTC
>NA|TRBV30|TRBJ2-6|NA
CAWRGRIGAWGSGANVLTF
TGTGCCTGGAGGGGAAGAATAGGGGCCTGGGGCTCTGGGGCCAACGTCCTGACTTTC
>NA|TRBV6-5|TRBJ1-5|NA
CASLGVVNQPQHF
TGTGCCAGCCTAGGGGTCGTTAATCAGCCCCAGCATTTT
>NA|TRBV7-9|TRBJ1-5|NA
CASSSTMAQPQHF
TGTGCCAGCAGCTCGACTATGGCTCAGCCCCAGCATTTT
>once|TRBV5-1|TRBJ1-4|NA
CASSLGSYATNEKLFF
TGCGCCAGCAGCTTGGGTAGTTACGCAACTAATGAAAAACTGTTTTTT
>NA|TRBV29-1|TRBJ1-6|TRBD1
CSVPTGGAGSPLHF
TGCAGCGTACCAACAGGGGGCGCAGGATCACCCCTCCACTTT
>NA|TRBV6-1|TRBJ1-5|NA
CASSEASRGGQPQHF
TGTGCCAGCAGTGAAGCGAGTAGGGGAGGACAGCCCCAGCATTTT
>NA|TRBV7-8|TRBJ1-5|NA
CASSLSGSGSGQPQHF
TGTGCCAGCAGCTTATCCGGGTCTGGAAGTGGTCAGCCCCAGCATTTT
>NA|TRBV28|TRBJ1-5|NA
CASWGSSNQPQHF
TGTGCCAGCTGGGGCAGCAGCAATCAGCCCCAGCATTTT
>NA|TRBV6-5|TRBJ2-7|TRBD1
CASGPPGGSEQYF
TGTGCCAGCGGCCCTCCAGGGGGAAGCGAGCAGTACTTC
>few|TRBV7-2|TRBJ1-5|NA
CASSETPNSYQPQHF
TGTGCCAGCAGCGAAACCCCGAACAGCTATCAGCCCCAGCATTTT
>NA|TRBV7-9|TRBJ2-3|NA
CASDFGERTDTQYF
TGTGCCAGCGACTTTGGGGAGCGCACAGATACGCAGTATTTT
>NA|TRBV7-7|TRBJ2-2|NA
CASSLAAGELFF
TGTGCTAGCAGCTTGGCGGCCGGGGAGCTGTTTTTT
>NA|TRBV9|TRBJ2-3|TRBD2
CASSGRSGRDTDTQYF
TGTGCCAGCAGCGGTCGGAGCGGGAGGGACACAGATACGCAGTATTTT
>NA|TRBV3-1/TRBV3-2|TRBJ1-2|NA
CASSQVITGMSGYTF
TGTGCCAGCAGCCAAGTTATCACAGGGATGAGCGGCTACACCTTC
>NA|TRBV9|TRBJ2-1|TRBD2
CASSKGGTSAYNEQFF
TGTGCCAGCAGCAAAGGCGGGACTAGCGCCTACAATGAGCAGTTCTTC
>NA|TRBV7-9|TRBJ2-3|TRBD2
CASSPRLAAHTSTDTQYF
TGTGCCAGCAGCCCCCGACTAGCGGCTCATACTAGCACAGATACGCAGTATTTT
>NA|TRBV5-4|TRBJ2-3|TRBD1
CASSPLRDRETDTQYF
TGTGCCAGCAGCCCCCTCCGGGACAGGGAAACAGATACGCAGTATTTT
>NA|TRBV27|TRBJ1-1|NA
CASSFRAGAGTEAFF
TGTGCCAGCAGTTTTAGGGCAGGGGCCGGCACTGAAGCTTTCTTT
>few|TRBV20-1|TRBJ2-3|NA
CSAGLPEIQYF
TGCAGTGCGGGACTCCCCGAAATACAGTATTTT
>once|TRBV7-7|TRBJ2-1|NA
CASSLPPPFRGVSYNEQFF
TGTGCTAGCAGCTTACCCCCGCCTTTCAGGGGGGTATCCTACAATGAGCAGTTCTTC
>NA|TRBV29-1|TRBJ1-2|NA
CSVDEGGYGYTF
TGCAGCGTTGACGAGGGAGGCTATGGCTACACCTTC
>NA|TRBV29-1|TRBJ2-7|NA
CSVEEGSYEQYF
TGCAGCGTTGAGGAGGGGTCCTACGAGCAGTACTTC
>NA|TRBV5-6|TRBJ1-1|NA
CASSPGGGIAEAFF
TGTGCCAGCAGCCCGGGGGGTGGGATCGCTGAAGCTTTCTTT
>NA|TRBV6-5|TRBJ2-1|TRBD2
CASWASGGSEQFF
TGTGCCAGCTGGGCTAGCGGAGGAAGTGAGCAGTTCTTC
>NA|TRBV3-1/TRBV3-2|TRBJ1-2|NA
CASSPTGLGYTF
TGTGCCAGCAGCCCGACCGGGTTAGGCTACACCTTC
>few|TRBV20-1|TRBJ2-2|NA
CSASTRETGELFF
TGCAGTGCTAGTACCCGGGAGACCGGGGAGCTGTTTTTT
>few|TRBV6-5|TRBJ1-4|TRBD1
CASSKQGAGEKLFF
TGTGCCAGCAGTAAACAGGGGGCAGGGGAAAAACTGTTTTTT
>NA|TRBV7-9|TRBJ1-1|NA
CAPYDYFTGLWNTEAFF
TGTGCCCCCTACGATTACTTTACAGGGCTATGGAACACTGAAGCTTTCTTT
>NA|TRBV24-1|TRBJ1-2|NA
CATSDFRGSNYGYTF
TGTGCCACCAGTGATTTTAGGGGGTCGAACTATGGCTACACCTTC
>few|TRBV19|TRBJ1-1|NA
CASTKGARASTEAFF
TGTGCCAGTACCAAAGGGGCCAGGGCTAGCACTGAAGCTTTCTTT
>NA|TRBV5-4|TRBJ2-5|TRBD1
CASRPGTGEETQYF
TGTGCCAGCAGACCCGGGACAGGCGAAGAGACCCAGTACTTC
>NA|TRBV7-9|TRBJ2-7|NA
CASSTSTGMSSYEQYF
TGTGCCAGCAGCACGTCAACAGGGATGAGCTCCTACGAGCAGTACTTC
>NA|TRBV6-1|TRBJ2-7|NA
CASSELAGSSYEQYF
TGTGCCAGCAGTGAGCTTGCTGGGAGCTCCTACGAGCAGTACTTC
>NA|TRBV30|TRBJ1-4|NA
CAWSTLQDPNEKLFF
TGTGCCTGGAGTACACTACAGGATCCTAATGAAAAACTGTTTTTT
>once|TRBV24-1|TRBJ2-2|TRBD2
CATSDLAGEGTGELFF
TGTGCCACCAGTGATTTAGCGGGAGAGGGCACCGGGGAGCTGTTTTTT
>NA|TRBV4-2|TRBJ1-4|NA
CASSQDRPPNEKLFF
TGTGCCAGCAGCCAAGACAGGCCCCCTAATGAAAAACTGTTTTTT
>NA|TRBV7-8|TRBJ2-1|TRBD2
CASSPLAGVPAYNEQFF
TGTGCCAGCAGCCCCCTAGCGGGAGTACCCGCCTACAATGAGCAGTTCTTC
>NA|TRBV11-3|TRBJ2-5|NA
CASTQSGSWETQYF
TGTGCCAGCACCCAATCGGGGAGTTGGGAGACCCAGTACTTC
>few|TRBV4-1|TRBJ1-2|NA
CASSQDALNRYGYTF
TGCGCCAGCAGCCAAGACGCGTTGAACCGCTATGGCTACACCTTC
>NA|TRBV6-4|TRBJ2-1|TRBD2
CASTRLAGGPGEQFF
TGTGCCAGCACCAGACTAGCGGGAGGGCCCGGTGAGCAGTTCTTC
>NA|TRBV11-3|TRBJ1-2|TRBD1
CASSSGQGFVYGYTF
TGTGCCAGCAGCTCAGGACAGGGGTTTGTCTATGGCTACACCTTC
>NA|TRBV18|TRBJ1-2|TRBD1
CASSPTGKDYGYTF
TGTGCCAGCTCACCGACAGGGAAGGACTATGGCTACACCTTC
>NA|TRBV2|TRBJ2-1|TRBD2
CASSDPGASGRARSSYNEQFF
TGTGCCAGCAGTGACCCCGGGGCTAGCGGGAGGGCCAGGAGCTCCTACAATGAGCAGTTCTTC
>NA|TRBV6-5|TRBJ2-7|NA
CASSLLGGYEQYF
TGTGCCAGCAGTCTCCTCGGGGGCTACGAGCAGTACTTC
>NA|TRBV21-1|TRBJ1-5|NA
CASSKGLEGNSNQPQHF
TGTGCCAGCAGCAAAGGGTTGGAGGGGAATAGCAATCAGCCCCAGCATTTT
>NA|TRBV7-6|TRBJ2-7|NA
CASSREQGDEQYF
TGTGCCAGCAGCCGAGAACAGGGAGACGAGCAGTACTTC
>NA|TRBV30|TRBJ1-5|NA
CAWSALDRGNQPQHF
TGTGCCTGGAGTGCTCTCGATCGGGGCAATCAGCCCCAGCATTTT
>NA|TRBV24-1|TRBJ2-1|TRBD2
CATGLAGSPREQFF
TGTGCCACGGGACTAGCGGGCTCCCCCCGCGAGCAGTTCTTC